This record looks at one T cell receptor beta chain sequence and its context. The antigen remains unidentified. The CDR3 is made up of 13 amino acids. Germline lookup yields CDR1 SGHTA and CDR2 FQGTGA. V was clipped by 1 base and J by 9 bases, with 10 bases between them. The sample comes from a study of response to subunit inactivated influenza vaccine. TCRdb independently ran MiXCR on the RT-PCR reads; one entry per CDR3 protein. Among roughly 760,000 distinct CDR3 sequences listed, roughly 20% were seen once. Study-wide points: Authors suggested that a seasonal influenza vaccination recruits few new T cells each time.

This specimen consisted of PBMCs from blood, obtained roughly 5 days after vaccination. The chain is built from TRBV7-3 and TRBJ2-1; D uncertain. The TCR was taken from a middle-aged man who received an inactivated influenza vaccine. CDR3 sequence (DNA): TGTGCCAGCAGCTTAAAAGCCGGAACTGAGCAGTTCTTC. Translation gives CASSLKAGTEQFF.